Listed here are 6 T cell receptor beta chains from one sample, sequenced in a study of T-cell reconstitution after alpha-beta-depleted transplantation in children. Unique molecular identifiers were incorporated into the prepared TCRbeta library. TCRdb passed the PCR reads through MiXCR, listing each CDR3 protein once. Of 500,000 to 600,000 distinct CDR3 sequences in the sample, 27% were seen once. The sequencing here drew on PBMCs, taken before TCRalphabeta/CD19-depleted stem cell transplant. These receptors came from a boy under two years old with Wiskott-Aldrich syndrome, due to receive a stem cell transplant.

Details on this clonotype: A junction boundary mismatches the germline segment, possibly from a read error. The chain joins TRBV7-2 to TRBJ2-3; 12 bases align to TRBD2. CDR1 is SGHTA, CDR2 FQGNSA, per germline. This CDR3 has 17 amino acids. The CDR3 DNA reads TGTGCCAGCAGCTTAGGGCCTCTAGCGGGAGGGCCTCTTTTCCGCCATTTT. Protein product: CASSLGPLAGGPLFRHF.

The table lists this clonotype with a few counts. The V gene is TRBV12-3 or TRBV12-4, the J gene TRBJ2-7, with D uncertain. This CDR3 has 13 residues. Trimming shortened V by 2 bases and J by 4 bases, and 9 bases separated the two germline ends. DNA for the CDR3: TGTGCCAGCAGTTTAAGGATCGAGTACGAGCAGTACTTC. Protein product: CASSLRIEYEQYF.

The rearrangement uses TRBV12-3 or TRBV12-4 and TRBJ1-5; D possibly corresponds to TRBD1 (5 bases). The ends were cut back, 1 base at V and 0 bases at J, with 10 bases in the middle. CDR3 length: 16 amino acids. The CDR3 region is CASSLGQGYSNQPQHF. In DNA form, the CDR3 reads TGTGCCAGCAGTTTAGGGCAGGGTTATAGCAATCAGCCCCAGCATTTT.

The rearrangement uses TRBV10-1 and TRBJ2-3, with 12 positions matching TRBD2. The germline gives CDR1 WNHNN, CDR2 SYGVQD (reference sequence). J gave up 3 bases and V 3 bases, and 4 bases lay outside the gene matches. This CDR3 contains 16 residues. CDR3 bases: TGCGCCAGCAGTGAAGGGACTAGCGGGCCAACAGATACGCAGTATTTT. It codes for CASSEGTSGPTDTQYF.

This chain connects TRBV5-1 to TRBJ1-1, with TRBD1 matching over 8 bases. The CDR3 runs 15 residues. Losses at the gene ends were 4 bases for V and 1 base for J; bases not matched to a gene: 6. The V gene's germline CDR1 is SGHRS and CDR2 YFSETQ. CDR3 sequence: CASSDSDRGNTEAFF. The CDR3 DNA sequence: TGCGCCAGCAGCGACTCCGACAGGGGGAACACTGAAGCTTTCTTT.

This clonotype turned up a few times. The chain is built from TRBV2 and TRBJ2-7; a possible D gene is TRBD2 (6 bases). Germline V lookup: CDR1 SNHLY, CDR2 FYNNEI. The CDR3 loop spans 13 amino acids. Trimming stripped 6 bases from V and 4 bases from J, with 13 bases between. This CDR3 is CASRRDHLYEQYF. In DNA, the CDR3 is TGTGCCAGCAGGCGGGATCACCTTTACGAGCAGTACTTC. Full variable domain (missing parts from reference TRBV2 and TRBJ2-7): EPEVTQTPSHQVTQMGQEVILRCVPISNHLYFYWYRQILGQKVEFLVSFYNNEISEKSEIFDDQFSVERPDGSNFTLKIRSTKLEDSAMYFCASRRDHLYEQYFGPGTRLTVT.